Listed below are T cell receptor beta chains from one sample, sequenced in a study of T cell changes during pregnancy in multiple sclerosis. Assay used: immunoSEQ multiplex PCR; TCRdb lists only in-frame clones, some missing. The sample includes around 50,000 clones, around nine tenths of them seen just once. What was sequenced was peripheral blood from another person, used as feeder cells. The receptors here all came from a human donor whose cells served as feeder cells for cultures in a pregnancy study. CDR3s include the opening cysteine and the closing phenylalanine or tryptophan. The D gene is left open where the match is weak. Part of the rows lack a size; the others show once, few, many or a class for expanded clones.

clone_size | j_call | v_call | cdr3_length | d_call | cdr3_nt | cdr3_aa
once | TRBJ1-5 | TRBV20-1 | 11 | . | TGCAGTGCTAGATTTGATCAGCCCCAGCATTTT | CSARFDQPQHF
. | TRBJ1-5 | TRBV2 | 14 | . | TGTGCCAGCAACTTGGGAGGACAGAGTCAGCCCCAGCATTTT | CASNLGGQSQPQHF
. | TRBJ1-6 | TRBV28 | 13 | . | TGTGCCAGCACGAGCTCCTATAATTCACCCCTCCACTTT | CASTSSYNSPLHF
once | TRBJ2-3 | TRBV4-2 | 17 | TRBD2 | TGTGCCAGCAGCCAAGATTTGCAGCGGGGGGCTGGAGATACGCAGTATTTT | CASSQDLQRGAGDTQYF
. | TRBJ2-5 | TRBV5-1 | 16 | TRBD2 | TGCGCCAGCAGCTTGTCGGCTAGCGGGTCCCAAGAGACCCAGTACTTC | CASSLSASGSQETQYF
. | TRBJ2-7 | TRBV19 | 13 | . | TGTGCCAGTAGTCTAAGCGGACCCTACGAGCAGTACTTC | CASSLSGPYEQYF
. | TRBJ1-2 | TRBV5-4 | 12 | . | TGTGCCAGCAGCCCGGTGGGGGATGGCTACACCTTC | CASSPVGDGYTF
. | TRBJ2-7 | TRBV7-9 | 15 | . | TGTGCCAGCAGCTCCGGGAAGGGGGGCTCCTACGAGCAGTACTTC | CASSSGKGGSYEQYF
. | TRBJ2-6 | TRBV11-2 | 14 | . | TGTGCCAGCACGAAAAACTCTGGGGCCAACGTCCTGACTTTC | CASTKNSGANVLTF
. | TRBJ1-5 | TRBV30 | 12 | . | TGTGCCTGGAGCCTTCGCAATCAGCCCCAGCATTTT | CAWSLRNQPQHF
. | TRBJ1-1 | TRBV27 | 14 | TRBD1 | TGTGCCAGCAGTTCAACAGGGGTGAAGACTGAAGCTTTCTTT | CASSSTGVKTEAFF
. | TRBJ2-1 | TRBV6-6 | 11 | . | TGTGCCAGCAAGTGGCTTAATGAGCAGTTCTTC | CASKWLNEQFF
. | TRBJ1-1 | TRBV5-4 | 12 | . | TGTGCCAGCAGCCCCTCCGGGACTTTGGCTTTCTTT | CASSPSGTLAFF
. | TRBJ1-5 | TRBV27 | 14 | . | TGTGCCAGCAGTCCGCGTCCTGGTAATCAGCCCCAGCATTTT | CASSPRPGNQPQHF
. | TRBJ1-5 | TRBV28 | 14 | . | TGTGCCAGCAGTTCGACGGGCAGCAATCAGCCCCAGCATTTT | CASSSTGSNQPQHF
. | TRBJ1-5 | TRBV19 | 14 | . | TGTGCCAGTAGTCCGGGACATATGGATCAGCCCCAGCATTTT | CASSPGHMDQPQHF
once | TRBJ2-1 | TRBV9 | 14 | . | TGTGCCAGCAGCGTGGGAGGCCTTGGCAATGAGCAGTTCTTC | CASSVGGLGNEQFF
few | TRBJ1-3 | TRBV4-1 | 15 | . | TGCGCCAGCAGCCAGCTCAGCCTCTCTGGAAACACCATATATTTT | CASSQLSLSGNTIYF
. | TRBJ2-7 | TRBV7-8 | 15 | . | TGTGCCAGCAGCTTAGCAGGAGAACTATCCTATGAGCAGTACTTC | CASSLAGELSYEQYF
once | TRBJ1-5 | TRBV7-9 | 12 | . | TGTGCCAGCAGCATCGGGACATTGCCCCAGCATTTT | CASSIGTLPQHF
. | TRBJ2-2 | TRBV5-1 | 14 | TRBD1 | TGCGCCAGCAGCTTGGGACAGGGGACCGGGGAGCTGTTTTTT | CASSLGQGTGELFF
. | TRBJ2-3 | TRBV4-2 | 16 | TRBD2 | TGTGCCAGCAGCCAAGGGTCTAGCGGGGGCACAGATACGCAGTATTTT | CASSQGSSGGTDTQYF
once | TRBJ2-5 | TRBV20-1 | 11 | . | TGCAGTGAGGGGGACCAAGAGACCCAGTACTTC | CSEGDQETQYF
. | TRBJ1-5 | TRBV2 | 13 | . | TGTGCCAGCATGGCAGGGCCGAATCAGCCCCAGCATTTT | CASMAGPNQPQHF
. | TRBJ1-2 | TRBV5-4 | 13 | . | TGTGCCGTCGGGATAAGCAAACGCTATGGCTACACCTTC | CAVGISKRYGYTF
. | TRBJ2-7 | TRBV19 | 13 | . | TGTGCCAGTAGCAACTCAGGGTTTAGCGAGCAGTACTTC | CASSNSGFSEQYF
. | TRBJ2-3 | TRBV28 | 16 | . | TGTGCCAGCAGTTACACCCCGGGGACCGCCACAGATACGCAGTATTTT | CASSYTPGTATDTQYF
. | TRBJ1-2 | TRBV6-1 | 14 | . | TGTGCCAGCAGCTACGACATCCCGACGCGTGGCTACACCTTC | CASSYDIPTRGYTF
. | TRBJ2-4 | TRBV16 | 14 | . | TGTGCCAGCAGCCAATCTGGGGCCAAAAACATTCAGTACTTC | CASSQSGAKNIQYF
. | TRBJ2-5 | TRBV5-1 | 15 | . | TGCGCCAGCAGCCAATTCGGGAGCCCCGAGGAGACCCAGTACTTC | CASSQFGSPEETQYF
. | TRBJ2-5 | TRBV29-1 | 13 | . | TGCAGCGTTGATTTTCAGATGCAAGAGACCCAGTACTTC | CSVDFQMQETQYF
. | TRBJ1-1 | TRBV18 | 16 | TRBD1 | TGTGCCAGCTCACCCCGGGACAGGGGTGAGAACACTGAAGCTTTCTTT | CASSPRDRGENTEAFF
. | TRBJ2-1 | TRBV5-4 | 16 | . | TGTGCCAGCAGCTTTCGTTGGAGAGGCCCTTCCAATGAGCAGTTCTTC | CASSFRWRGPSNEQFF
. | TRBJ1-4 | TRBV6-1 | 14 | TRBD1 | TGTGCCAGCAGTGAGGGACAGGGGAATGAAAAACTGTTTTTT | CASSEGQGNEKLFF
. | TRBJ2-7 | TRBV5-1 | 14 | . | TGCGCCAGCAGCTTGTCCTCCTCGGGCCACGAGCAGTACTTC | CASSLSSSGHEQYF
once | TRBJ2-7 | TRBV28 | 15 | . | TGTGCCAGCACATACCGGGCCCGACCCCCCTACGAGCAGTACTTC | CASTYRARPPYEQYF
. | TRBJ1-5 | TRBV7-2 | 15 | . | TGTGCCAGCAGCCCCTCTTCCAATAGCAATCAGCCCCAGCATTTT | CASSPSSNSNQPQHF